The 5 T cell receptor beta chains given below trace back to one sample, sequenced in a study of identical twins. TCRdb passed the 5' RACE reads through MiXCR, listing each CDR3 protein once. The sample has 150,000 or so distinct CDR3 sequences, 3% to 4.5% seen once. Sequencing used memory T cells sorted from blood. The source of these receptors is a man aged 18 to 30 in good health.

Many counts were recorded for this clonotype. The chain employs TRBV20-1 and TRBJ2-3; 9 bases map to TRBD1. CDR1 is DFQATT and CDR2 is SNEGSKA in the germline V gene (reference sequence). Trimming at V came to 5 bases and at J to 2 bases, leaving 11 bases not matched to a gene. This CDR3 region has 16 residues. CDR3 sequence reads: CSAPTRTGDTTDTQYF. Here the CDR3 DNA reads TGCAGTGCTCCAACCAGGACAGGGGACACCACAGATACGCAGTATTTT.

This clonotype was seen many times. The chain joins TRBV3-1 to TRBJ2-3; D not certain. Trimming took off 0 bases at V and 2 bases at J, with 9 bases between the two ends. The CDR3 totals 15 residues. Germline V lookup: CDR1 LGHDT, CDR2 YNNKEL (reference sequence). CDR3 DNA sequence: TGTGCCAGCAGCCAAGACGGCAGCCTCACAGATACGCAGTATTTT. It codes for CASSQDGSLTDTQYF.

The V and J genes are TRBV6-1 and TRBJ1-1, with D tentatively TRBD1 (6 bases). V lost 6 bases and J 5 bases, leaving 13 bases between the germline ends. From germline, CDR1 is MNHNS and CDR2 SASEGT. The CDR3 loop spans 13 amino acids. CDR3 in DNA: TGTGCCAGCAGGAGAGAGGGGGGTACTGAAGCTTTCTTT. It encodes CASRREGGTEAFF.

This clonotype was observed many times. This chain links TRBV20-1 with TRBJ2-7; D tentatively fits TRBD1 or TRBD2 (5 bases each). Trimming took 6 bases from V and 9 from J, leaving 18 bases between them. Germline loops: CDR1 DFQATT, CDR2 SNEGSKA (reference sequence). The CDR3 extends over 12 amino acids. CDR3 sequence reads: CSANGTAAWQYV. CDR3 in DNA: TGCAGTGCCAACGGGACCGCAGCTTGGCAGTACGTC.

This clonotype was picked up many times. V is TRBV10-2 and J is TRBJ2-7; the match to TRBD2 covers 9 bases. V lost 2 bases and J lost 6; bases outside the gene matches: 11. Germline V gene sequence: CDR1 WSHSY, CDR2 SAAADI. This CDR3 contains 16 residues. CDR3 amino acids: CASSERAGGLASEQYF. CDR3 bases: TGCGCCAGCAGTGAGCGGGCGGGAGGGTTGGCCAGCGAGCAGTACTTC.